This passage covers 17 T cell receptor beta chains from one sample sequenced in a study of blood T cell repertoires in COVID-19. Repertoires were generated with immunoSEQ multiplex PCR, while TCRdb's copy carries only in-frame clones and drops some. The sample includes around 400,000 clones, over 75% seen only once; the top ten take roughly 2%. Specimen: peripheral blood. The source of these receptors is a woman aged 60 to 75 with COVID-19, enrolled during active disease.

This chain links TRBV5-1 with TRBJ1-1, with D hard to call. This CDR3 comprises 14 residues. With 0 bases removed from V and 5 bases from J, the gap between germline ends came to 11 bases. CDR1 is SGHRS, CDR2 YFSETQ, per germline. CDR3 region: CASSLVLPGTEAFF. For the CDR3, the DNA is TGCGCCAGCAGCTTGGTTCTCCCGGGGACTGAAGCTTTCTTT.

V is TRBV5-6 and J is TRBJ2-6; possibly TRBD2 for D (6 bases). Germline values: CDR1 SGHDT, CDR2 YYEEEE. V dropped 3 bases and J dropped 0 bases, with 13 bases sitting between them. This CDR3 contains 17 residues. The CDR3 protein is CASSWRDGYSGANVLTF. CDR3 bases: TGTGCCAGCAGCTGGAGGGACGGGTACTCTGGGGCCAACGTCCTGACTTTC.

The V call is TRBV11-2, the J call TRBJ2-1; a weak D match, TRBD2 (5 bases). V was pared by 5 bases and J by 0 bases, with 11 bases between. Germline CDR1 and CDR2: SGHAT and FQNNGV. The CDR3 has 15 residues. In DNA, the CDR3 is TGTGCCAGCAGCCTGGACTCAAGCTCCTACAATGAGCAGTTCTTC. This encodes CASSLDSSSYNEQFF.

J is TRBJ1-4 and V is TRBV2; the D is unclear. This CDR3 spans 12 amino acids. V gave up 0 bases and J gave up 11 bases, with 7 bases separating them. Germline CDR1 is SNHLY and CDR2 is FYNNEI. In nucleotides, the CDR3 is TGTGCCAGCAGTGAAGCCCGTTTCAAACTGTTTTTT. Translation: CASSEARFKLFF.

The chain has TRBV19 and TRBJ1-6; the D gene is possibly TRBD1 (5 bases). Germline values: CDR1 LNHDA, CDR2 SQIVND (reference sequence). V was pared by 6 bases and J by 7 bases, with 19 bases between. The CDR3 sequence is 16 residues long. CDR3 sequence reads: CASSPNQGSANSPLHF. The CDR3 DNA follows: TGTGCCAGTAGCCCCAACCAGGGATCGGCCAATTCACCCCTCCACTTT.

The chain carries TRBV4-2 and TRBJ1-4, with unresolved D. This CDR3 is built from 16 residues. Trimming stripped 3 bases from V and 8 bases from J, with 19 bases between. Germline-derived CDR1 and CDR2 are LGHNA and YNFKEQ. This CDR3 is CASSQPAAAREEKLFF. DNA for the CDR3: TGTGCCAGCAGCCAGCCGGCCGCCGCGAGGGAGGAAAAACTGTTTTTT.

This clone was observed a few times. CDR3 bases: TGTGCCAGCAGCTTAGGGTCGGACAGCTATGGCTACACCTTC. Translation gives CASSLGSDSYGYTF. This chain joins TRBV7-9 and TRBJ1-2; possibly TRBD1 for D (6 bases). In germline, CDR1 is SEHNR, CDR2 FQNEAQ (reference sequence). Trimming stripped 1 base from V and 4 bases from J, with 10 bases between. The CDR3 totals 14 residues.

The CDR3: CASSLAPGSADTQYF. As DNA, the CDR3 is TGTGCCAGCAGCTTGGCCCCAGGGTCCGCAGATACGCAGTATTTT. This sequence joins TRBV5-4 and TRBJ2-3; D may be TRBD1 (5 bases). V lost 0 bases and J 4 bases, leaving 12 bases between the germline ends. This CDR3 is 15 amino acids long. Germline lookup yields CDR1 SGHNT and CDR2 YYREEE (reference sequence).

The chain has TRBV7-9 and TRBJ2-1; no definite D call. V gave up 3 bases and J gave up 0 bases, with 6 bases separating them. Germline CDR1 and CDR2: SEHNR and FQNEAQ (reference sequence). This CDR3 is 14 amino acids long. The CDR3 region is CASSFSSSYNEQFF. CDR3 DNA sequence: TGTGCCAGCAGCTTTAGTAGCTCCTACAATGAGCAGTTCTTC. Looking up the rest from reference TRBV7-9 and TRBJ2-1 gives the full variable domain: DTGVSQNPRHKITKRGQNVTFRCDPISEHNRLYWYRQTLGQGPEFLTYFQNEAQLEKSRLLSDRFSAERPKGSFSTLEIQRTEQGDSAMYLCASSFSSSYNEQFFGPGTRLTVL.

The chain carries TRBV7-2 and TRBJ1-2, with TRBD1 as a possible D gene (6 bases). V was cut by 3 bases and J by 6 bases, with 17 bases left in between. There are 15 residues in the CDR3. Germline V gene sequence: CDR1 SGHTA, CDR2 FQGNSA. DNA of the CDR3: TGTGCCAGCAGCTTCCAGGGGCAATCGGTTAATGGCTACACCTTC. This translates into CASSFQGQSVNGYTF.

The chain employs TRBV7-2 and TRBJ1-3; the match to TRBD1 covers 8 bases. The length of the CDR3 is 16 residues. Per germline, CDR1 SGHTA and CDR2 FQGNSA. V lost 5 bases, J lost 0 bases, and 6 bases stayed unmatched. This CDR3 is CASSEGTGRSGNTIYF. The CDR3 nucleotides are TGTGCCAGCAGCGAAGGGACAGGCCGCTCTGGAAACACCATATATTTT. The whole variable domain, filled in from reference TRBV7-2 and TRBJ1-3, reads GAGVSQSPSNKVTEKGKDVELRCDPISGHTALYWYRQSLGQGLEFLIYFQGNSAPDKSGLPSDRFSAERTGGSVSTLTIQRTQQEDSAVYLCASSEGTGRSGNTIYFGEGSWLTVV.

The genes are TRBV5-1 and TRBJ2-2; no reliable D call. Germline CDR1 and CDR2: SGHRS and YFSETQ. The CDR3 contains 13 residues. Trimming removed 4 bases from V and 8 bases from J, with 12 bases in between. The CDR3 sequence: CASSTLPVGELFF. In DNA, the CDR3 is TGCGCCAGCAGCACCCTCCCGGTAGGGGAGCTGTTTTTT.

The chain links TRBV15 to TRBJ2-2; maybe TRBD2 (5 bases). The germline V and J ends were trimmed by 1 base and 7 bases, with 10 bases remaining between them. This CDR3 region has 14 residues. CDR1 LNHNV and CDR2 YYDKDF come from the germline V gene (reference sequence). CDR3 sequence: CATSRGTGYGELFF. The CDR3 nucleotides are TGTGCCACCAGCAGAGGGACGGGGTACGGGGAGCTGTTTTTT.

This clone was detected only once. This chain connects TRBV20-1 to TRBJ1-2, with a weak D call TRBD1 (5 bases). Trimming pared 3 bases from V and 6 bases from J, leaving 8 bases between. The CDR3 has 11 residues. Germline V gives CDR1 DFQATT, CDR2 SNEGSKA (reference sequence). CDR3 nucleotides: TGCAGTGCTAGCGGGGGAGATGGCTACACCTTC. It yields the protein CSASGGDGYTF.

The rearrangement uses TRBV5-1 and TRBJ1-1; TRBD1 aligns across 7 bases. V was pared by 3 bases and J by 0 bases, with 8 bases of the junction left unmatched. Per germline, CDR1 SGHRS and CDR2 YFSETQ. There are 16 residues in the CDR3. CDR3 residues: CASSSAAGQVNTEAFF. The CDR3 DNA reads as TGCGCCAGCAGCTCGGCCGCCGGACAGGTGAACACTGAAGCTTTCTTT.

This sequence joins TRBV13 and TRBJ1-1; D is ambiguous. CDR3 length: 12 residues. Germline CDR1 reads PRHDT; CDR2 reads FYEKMQ (reference sequence). The germline V and J ends were trimmed by 5 bases and 8 bases, with 12 bases remaining between them. The CDR3 DNA reads TGTGCCAGCAGCCCACTAGCGGCAGAAGCTTTCTTT. Translation: CASSPLAAEAFF.

The rearrangement links TRBV6-5 to TRBJ1-2; 10 nucleotides line up with TRBD1. Per the germline V gene, CDR1 is MNHEY and CDR2 is SVGAGI. The CDR3 runs to 14 residues. V was pared by 0 bases and J by 6 bases, with 1 base of the junction left unmatched. This chain's CDR3 is CASSYSGQGNGYTF. The CDR3 coding sequence is TGTGCCAGCAGTTACTCGGGACAGGGGAATGGCTACACCTTC.